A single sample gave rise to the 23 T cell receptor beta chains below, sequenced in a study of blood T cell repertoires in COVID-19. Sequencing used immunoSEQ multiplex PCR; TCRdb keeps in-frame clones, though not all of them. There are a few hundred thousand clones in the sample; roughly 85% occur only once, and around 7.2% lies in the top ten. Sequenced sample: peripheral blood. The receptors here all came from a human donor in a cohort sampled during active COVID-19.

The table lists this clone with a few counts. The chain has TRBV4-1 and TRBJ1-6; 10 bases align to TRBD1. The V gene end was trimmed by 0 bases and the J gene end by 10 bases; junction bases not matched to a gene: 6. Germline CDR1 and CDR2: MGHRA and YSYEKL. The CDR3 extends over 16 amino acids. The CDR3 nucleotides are TGCGCCAGCAGCCAAGAAACCGGGACAGGGGTGTCACCCCTCCACTTT. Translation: CASSQETGTGVSPLHF.

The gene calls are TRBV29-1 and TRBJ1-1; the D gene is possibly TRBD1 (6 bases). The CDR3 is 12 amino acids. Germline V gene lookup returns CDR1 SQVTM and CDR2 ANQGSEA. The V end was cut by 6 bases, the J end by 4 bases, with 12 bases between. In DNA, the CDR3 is TGCAGCGTATCACAGGGTTCCACTGAAGCTTTCTTT. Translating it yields CSVSQGSTEAFF.

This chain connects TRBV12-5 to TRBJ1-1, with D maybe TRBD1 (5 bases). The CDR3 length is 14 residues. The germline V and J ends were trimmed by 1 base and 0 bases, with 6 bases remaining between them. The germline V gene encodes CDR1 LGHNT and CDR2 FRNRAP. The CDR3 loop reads CASGLGQLNTEAFF. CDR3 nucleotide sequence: TGTGCTAGTGGTTTGGGACAGTTGAACACTGAAGCTTTCTTT.

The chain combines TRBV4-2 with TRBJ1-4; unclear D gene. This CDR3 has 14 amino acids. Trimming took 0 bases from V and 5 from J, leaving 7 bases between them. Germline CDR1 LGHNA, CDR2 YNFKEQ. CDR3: CASSQETANEKLFF. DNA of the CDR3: TGTGCCAGCAGCCAAGAAACCGCGAATGAAAAACTGTTTTTT.

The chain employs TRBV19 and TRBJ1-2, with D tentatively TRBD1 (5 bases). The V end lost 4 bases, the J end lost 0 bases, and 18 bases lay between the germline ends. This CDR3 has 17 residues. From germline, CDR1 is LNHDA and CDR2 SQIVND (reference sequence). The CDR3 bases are TGTGCCAGTAGTACCAGGGCGAGCCACCTCGCTAACTATGGCTACACCTTC. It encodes CASSTRASHLANYGYTF.

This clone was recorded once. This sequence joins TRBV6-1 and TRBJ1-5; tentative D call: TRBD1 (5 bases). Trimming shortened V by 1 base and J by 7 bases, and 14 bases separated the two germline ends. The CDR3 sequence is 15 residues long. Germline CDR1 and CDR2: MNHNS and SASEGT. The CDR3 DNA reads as TGTGCCAGCAGTGAAGGTTCGGCAGGGCGGCAGCCCCAGCATTTT. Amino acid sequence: CASSEGSAGRQPQHF.

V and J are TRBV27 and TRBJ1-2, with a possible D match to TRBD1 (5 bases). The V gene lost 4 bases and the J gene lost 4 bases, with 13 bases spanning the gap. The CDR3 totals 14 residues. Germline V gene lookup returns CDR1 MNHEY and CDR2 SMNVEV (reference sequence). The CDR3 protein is CASSSGWDFYGYTF. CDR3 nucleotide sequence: TGTGCCAGCAGTTCAGGATGGGACTTCTATGGCTACACCTTC.

The CDR3 DNA follows: TGTGCCAGCAGCTTGGGATTGTCGGGGGGACGTAATTCACCCCTCCACTTT. The encoded protein is CASSLGLSGGRNSPLHF. The chain couples TRBV5-4 to TRBJ1-6; weak D call: TRBD1 (5 bases). The CDR3 is 17 residues long. Germline V gene sequence: CDR1 SGHNT, CDR2 YYREEE (reference sequence). The V and J ends lost 0 bases and 6 bases respectively, with 16 bases between them.

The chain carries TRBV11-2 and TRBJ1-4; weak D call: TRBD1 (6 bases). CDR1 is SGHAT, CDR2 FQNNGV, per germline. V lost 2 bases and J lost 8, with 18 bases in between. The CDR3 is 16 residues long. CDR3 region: CASSLIYSPQGEKLFF. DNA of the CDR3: TGTGCCAGCAGCTTAATTTACAGTCCCCAGGGGGAAAAACTGTTTTTT. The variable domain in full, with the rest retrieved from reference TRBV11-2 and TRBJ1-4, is EAGVAQSPRYKIIEKRQSVAFWCNPISGHATLYWYQQILGQGPKLLIQFQNNGVVDDSQLPKDRFSAERLKGVDSTLKIQPAKLEDSAVYLCASSLIYSPQGEKLFFGSGTQLSVL.

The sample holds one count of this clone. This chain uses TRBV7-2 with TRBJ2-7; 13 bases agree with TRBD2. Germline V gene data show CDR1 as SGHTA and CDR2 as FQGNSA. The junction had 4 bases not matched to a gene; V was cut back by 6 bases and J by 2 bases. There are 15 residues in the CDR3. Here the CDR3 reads CASSHTSGGAYEQYF. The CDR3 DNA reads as TGTGCCAGCAGTCATACTAGCGGGGGGGCCTACGAGCAGTACTTC.

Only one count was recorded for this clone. Written as DNA, the CDR3 is TGTGCCAGCAGCTTAGTGACTCTAACAGGGTACGTATACGAGCAGTACTTC. Translation: CASSLVTLTGYVYEQYF. The chain employs TRBV7-7 and TRBJ2-7; TRBD1 is a possible D gene (6 bases). V was clipped by 1 base and J by 4 bases, with 20 bases between them. Per the germline V gene, CDR1 is SSHAT and CDR2 is FNYEAQ (reference sequence). This CDR3 comprises 17 residues.

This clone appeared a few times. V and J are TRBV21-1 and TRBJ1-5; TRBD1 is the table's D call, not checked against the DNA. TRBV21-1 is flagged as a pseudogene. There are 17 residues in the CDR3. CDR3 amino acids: CASRPHPGTGLNQPQHF. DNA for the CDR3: TGTGCCAGCAGACCCCACCCGGGCACAGGTCTAAATCAGCCCCAGCATTTT.

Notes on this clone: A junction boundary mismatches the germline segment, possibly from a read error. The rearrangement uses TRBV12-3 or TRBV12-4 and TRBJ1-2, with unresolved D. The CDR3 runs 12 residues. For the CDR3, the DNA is TGTGCCAGCAGGTCCGGGGTCCCGGTTGACTTCTTC. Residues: CASRSGVPVDFF.

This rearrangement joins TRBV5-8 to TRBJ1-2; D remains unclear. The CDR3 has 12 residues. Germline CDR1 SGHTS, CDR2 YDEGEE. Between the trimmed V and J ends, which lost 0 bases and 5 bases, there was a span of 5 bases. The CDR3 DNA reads TGTGCCAGCAGCTTGGTAGCGTATGGCTACACCTTC. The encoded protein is CASSLVAYGYTF.

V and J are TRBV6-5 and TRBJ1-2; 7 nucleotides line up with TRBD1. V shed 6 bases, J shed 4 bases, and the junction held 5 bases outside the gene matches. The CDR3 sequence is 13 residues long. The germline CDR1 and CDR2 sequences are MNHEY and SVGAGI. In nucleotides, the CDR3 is TGTGCCAGCAGGCTGACAGGGCCCTATGGCTACACCTTC. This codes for CASRLTGPYGYTF.

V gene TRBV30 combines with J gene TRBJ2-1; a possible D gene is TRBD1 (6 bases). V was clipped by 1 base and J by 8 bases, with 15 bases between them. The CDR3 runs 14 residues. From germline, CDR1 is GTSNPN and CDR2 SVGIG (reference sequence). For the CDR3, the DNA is TGTGCCTGGAGTGCCGACTACAGGGTCGATGAGCAGTTCTTC. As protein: CAWSADYRVDEQFF.

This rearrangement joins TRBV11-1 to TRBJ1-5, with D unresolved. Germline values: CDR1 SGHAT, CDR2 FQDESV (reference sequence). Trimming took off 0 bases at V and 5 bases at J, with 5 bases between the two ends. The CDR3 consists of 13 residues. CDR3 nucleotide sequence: TGTGCCAGCAGCTTAGCGCCGGATCAGCCCCAGCATTTT. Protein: CASSLAPDQPQHF.

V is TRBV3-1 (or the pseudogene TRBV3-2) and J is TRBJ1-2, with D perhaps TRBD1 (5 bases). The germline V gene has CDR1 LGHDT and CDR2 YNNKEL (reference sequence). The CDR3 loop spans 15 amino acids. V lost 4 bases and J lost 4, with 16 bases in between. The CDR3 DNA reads TGTGCCAGCAGCCCTCTCGACAGACTCTCCTATGGCTACACCTTC. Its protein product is CASSPLDRLSYGYTF.

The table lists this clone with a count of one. CDR3 loop: CASSGQANYNSPLHF. The CDR3 DNA follows: TGTGCCAGCAGCGGACAGGCGAATTATAATTCACCCCTCCACTTT. The chain uses TRBV9 and TRBJ1-6; weak D call: TRBD1 (6 bases). Germline V lookup: CDR1 SGDLS, CDR2 YYNGEE. V lost 3 bases and J 4 bases, leaving 11 bases between the germline ends. This CDR3 is built from 15 residues.

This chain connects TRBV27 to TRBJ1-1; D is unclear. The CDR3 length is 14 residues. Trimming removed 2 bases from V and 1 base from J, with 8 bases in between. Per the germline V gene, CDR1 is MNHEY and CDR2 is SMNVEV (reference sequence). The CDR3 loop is CASSLRRGNTEAFF. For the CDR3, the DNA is TGTGCCAGCAGTTTAAGGCGGGGGAACACTGAAGCTTTCTTT.

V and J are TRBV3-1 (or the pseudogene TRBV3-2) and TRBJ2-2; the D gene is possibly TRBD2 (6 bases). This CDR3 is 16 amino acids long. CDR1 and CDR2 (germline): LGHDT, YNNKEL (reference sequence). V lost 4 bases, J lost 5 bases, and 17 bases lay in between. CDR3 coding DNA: TGTGCCAGCAGCCGGAGAGGAGGGGCGGGAACCGGGGAGCTGTTTTTT. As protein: CASSRRGGAGTGELFF.

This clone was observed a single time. DNA of the CDR3: TGTGCCAGCAGTGATTTGTCGGGGTTCGATACGCAGTATTTT. Translation: CASSDLSGFDTQYF. V is TRBV2 and J is TRBJ2-3; TRBD2 might be the D (5 bases). V was trimmed by 3 bases and J by 6 bases, leaving 13 bases between them. The CDR3 is made up of 14 amino acids. The V gene's germline CDR1 is SNHLY and CDR2 FYNNEI.

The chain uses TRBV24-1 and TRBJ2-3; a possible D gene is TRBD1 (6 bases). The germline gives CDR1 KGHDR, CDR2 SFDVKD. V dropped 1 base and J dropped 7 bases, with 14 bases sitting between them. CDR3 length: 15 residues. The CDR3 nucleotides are TGTGCCACCAGTGATTTTCCGGACAGACAGTATACGCAGTATTTT. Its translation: CATSDFPDRQYTQYF.